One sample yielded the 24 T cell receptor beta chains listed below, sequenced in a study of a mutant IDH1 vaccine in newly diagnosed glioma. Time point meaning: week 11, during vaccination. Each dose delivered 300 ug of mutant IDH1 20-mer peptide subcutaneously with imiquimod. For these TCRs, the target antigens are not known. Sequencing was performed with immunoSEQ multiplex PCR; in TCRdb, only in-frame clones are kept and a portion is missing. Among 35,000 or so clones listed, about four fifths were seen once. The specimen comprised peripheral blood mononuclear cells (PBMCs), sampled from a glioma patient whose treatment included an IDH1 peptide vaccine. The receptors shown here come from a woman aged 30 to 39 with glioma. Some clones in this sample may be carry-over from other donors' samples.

The CDR3 reads CASSQARAGDQPQHF. The CDR3 DNA reads as TGCGCCAGCAGCCAAGCCAGGGCGGGGGATCAGCCCCAGCATTTT. The chain has TRBV4-1 and TRBJ1-5, with D perhaps matching TRBD1 (5 bases). The V gene's germline CDR1 is MGHRA and CDR2 YSYEKL. V was trimmed by 1 base and J by 5 bases, leaving 12 bases between them. The CDR3 totals 15 residues.

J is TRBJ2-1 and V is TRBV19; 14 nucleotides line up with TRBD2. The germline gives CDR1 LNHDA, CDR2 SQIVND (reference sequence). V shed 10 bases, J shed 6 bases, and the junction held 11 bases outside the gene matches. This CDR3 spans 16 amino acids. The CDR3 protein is CATKVGTSGSSNEQFF. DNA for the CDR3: TGTGCCACTAAGGTCGGGACTAGCGGGAGTTCCAATGAGCAGTTCTTC. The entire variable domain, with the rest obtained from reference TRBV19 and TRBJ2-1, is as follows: DGGITQSPKYLFRKEGQNVTLSCEQNLNHDAMYWYRQDPGQGLRLIYYSQIVNDFQKGDIAEGYSVSREKKESFPLTVTSAQKNPTAFYLCATKVGTSGSSNEQFFGPGTRLTVL.

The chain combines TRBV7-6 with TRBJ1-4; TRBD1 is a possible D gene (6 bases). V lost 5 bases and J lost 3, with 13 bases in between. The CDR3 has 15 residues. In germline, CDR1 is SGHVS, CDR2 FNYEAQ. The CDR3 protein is CASSRRGWANEKLFF. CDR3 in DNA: TGTGCCAGCAGCCGAAGGGGGTGGGCTAATGAAAAACTGTTTTTT.

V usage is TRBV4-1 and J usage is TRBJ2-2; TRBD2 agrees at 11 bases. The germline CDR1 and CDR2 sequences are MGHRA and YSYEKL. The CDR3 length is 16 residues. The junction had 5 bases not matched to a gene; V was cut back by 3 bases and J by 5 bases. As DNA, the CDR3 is TGCGCCAGCAGCCACGGGACTAGCGGTCCAACCGGGGAGCTGTTTTTT. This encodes CASSHGTSGPTGELFF.

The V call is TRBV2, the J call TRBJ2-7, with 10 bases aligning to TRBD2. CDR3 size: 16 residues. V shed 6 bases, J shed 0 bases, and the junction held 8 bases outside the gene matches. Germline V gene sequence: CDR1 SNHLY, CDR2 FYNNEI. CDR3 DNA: TGTGCCAGCAGCTCCGGGACTAGCGCTCACTCCTACGAGCAGTACTTC. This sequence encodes CASSSGTSAHSYEQYF. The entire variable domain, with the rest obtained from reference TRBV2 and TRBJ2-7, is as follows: EPEVTQTPSHQVTQMGQEVILRCVPISNHLYFYWYRQILGQKVEFLVSFYNNEISEKSEIFDDQFSVERPDGSNFTLKIRSTKLEDSAMYFCASSSGTSAHSYEQYFGPGTRLTVT.

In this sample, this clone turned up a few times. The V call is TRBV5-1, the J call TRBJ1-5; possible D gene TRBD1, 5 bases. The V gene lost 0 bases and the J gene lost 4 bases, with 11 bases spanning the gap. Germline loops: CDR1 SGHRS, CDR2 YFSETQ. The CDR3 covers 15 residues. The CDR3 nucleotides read TGCGCCAGCAGCTTGGAGGGGATCAGTAATCAGCCCCAGCATTTT. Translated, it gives CASSLEGISNQPQHF.

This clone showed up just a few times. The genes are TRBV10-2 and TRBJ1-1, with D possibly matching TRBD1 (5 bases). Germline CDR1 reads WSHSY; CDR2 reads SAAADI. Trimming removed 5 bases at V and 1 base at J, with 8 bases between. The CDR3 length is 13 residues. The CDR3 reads CASSQGGNTEAFF. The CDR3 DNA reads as TGCGCCAGCAGTCAGGGTGGGAACACTGAAGCTTTCTTT.

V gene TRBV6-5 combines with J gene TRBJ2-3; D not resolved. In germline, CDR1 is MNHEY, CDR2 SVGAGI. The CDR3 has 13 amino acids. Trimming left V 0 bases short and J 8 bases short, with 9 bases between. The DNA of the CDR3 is TGTGCCAGCAGTTACTCGAATTCGGGTACGCAGTATTTT. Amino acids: CASSYSNSGTQYF.

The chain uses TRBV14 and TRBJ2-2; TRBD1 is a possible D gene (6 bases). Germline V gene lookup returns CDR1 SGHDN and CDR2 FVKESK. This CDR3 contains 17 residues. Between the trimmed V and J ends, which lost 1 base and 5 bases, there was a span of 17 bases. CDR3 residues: CASSQASGALRTGELFF. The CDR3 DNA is TGTGCCAGCAGCCAAGCCTCAGGGGCCCTGCGAACCGGGGAGCTGTTTTTT.

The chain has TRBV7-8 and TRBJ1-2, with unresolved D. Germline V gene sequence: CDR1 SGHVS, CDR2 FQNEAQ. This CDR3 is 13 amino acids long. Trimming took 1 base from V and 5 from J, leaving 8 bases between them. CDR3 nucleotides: TGTGCCAGCAGCTTAGGAAGGGATTATGGCTACACCTTC. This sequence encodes CASSLGRDYGYTF.

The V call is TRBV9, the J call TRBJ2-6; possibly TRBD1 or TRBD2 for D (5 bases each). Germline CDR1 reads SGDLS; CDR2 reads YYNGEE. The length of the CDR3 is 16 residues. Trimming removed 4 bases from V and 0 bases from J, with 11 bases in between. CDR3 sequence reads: CASSPSGGSGANVLTF. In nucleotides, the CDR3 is TGTGCCAGCAGCCCGAGTGGGGGCTCTGGGGCCAACGTCCTGACTTTC. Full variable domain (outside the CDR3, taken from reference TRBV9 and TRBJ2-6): DSGVTQTPKHLITATGQRVTLRCSPRSGDLSVYWYQQSLDQGLQFLIQYYNGEERAKGNILERFSAQQFPDLHSELNLSSLELGDSALYFCASSPSGGSGANVLTFGAGSRLTVL.

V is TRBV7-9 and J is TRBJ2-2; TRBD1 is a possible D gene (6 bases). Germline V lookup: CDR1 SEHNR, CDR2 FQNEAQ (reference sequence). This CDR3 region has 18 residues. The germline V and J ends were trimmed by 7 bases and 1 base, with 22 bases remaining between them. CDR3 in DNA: TGTGCCAGCACCGATTCGACAGGCCTCTTCGTGAACACCGGGGAGCTGTTTTTT. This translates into CASTDSTGLFVNTGELFF.

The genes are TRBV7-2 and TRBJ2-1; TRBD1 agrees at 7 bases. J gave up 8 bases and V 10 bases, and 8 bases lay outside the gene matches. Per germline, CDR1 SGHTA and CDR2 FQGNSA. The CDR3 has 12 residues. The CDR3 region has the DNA TGTGCCACCAACAGGGGTTGGGATGAGCAGTTCTTC. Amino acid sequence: CATNRGWDEQFF.

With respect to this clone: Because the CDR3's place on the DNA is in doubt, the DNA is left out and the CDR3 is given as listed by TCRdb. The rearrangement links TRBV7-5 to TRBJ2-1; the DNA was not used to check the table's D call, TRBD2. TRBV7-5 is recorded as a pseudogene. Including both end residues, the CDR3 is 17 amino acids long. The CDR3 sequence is CARSLWASGTSYNEQFF.

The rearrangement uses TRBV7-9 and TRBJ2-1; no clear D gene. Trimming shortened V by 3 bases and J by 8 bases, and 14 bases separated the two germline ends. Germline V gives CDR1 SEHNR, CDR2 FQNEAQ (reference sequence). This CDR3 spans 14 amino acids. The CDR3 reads CASSLMEGPDEQFF. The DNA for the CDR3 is TGTGCCAGCAGCTTGATGGAAGGACCGGATGAGCAGTTCTTC.

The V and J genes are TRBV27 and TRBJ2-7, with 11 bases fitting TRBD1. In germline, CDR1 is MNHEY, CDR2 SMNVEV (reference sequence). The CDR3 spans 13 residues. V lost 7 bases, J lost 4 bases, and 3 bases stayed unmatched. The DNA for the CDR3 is TGTGCCAGCATCGGACAGGGGGCATACGAGCAGTACTTC. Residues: CASIGQGAYEQYF.

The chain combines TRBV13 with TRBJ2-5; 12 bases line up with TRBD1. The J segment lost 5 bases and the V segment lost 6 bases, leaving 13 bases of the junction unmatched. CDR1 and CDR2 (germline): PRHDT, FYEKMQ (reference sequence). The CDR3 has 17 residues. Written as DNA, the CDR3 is TGTGCCAGCAGTCCCGGGACAGGGGGCGCCCTGGGGGAGACCCAGTACTTC. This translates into CASSPGTGGALGETQYF. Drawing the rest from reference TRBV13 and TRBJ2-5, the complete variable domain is AAGVIQSPRHLIKEKRETATLKCYPIPRHDTVYWYQQGPGQDPQFLISFYEKMQSDKGSIPDRFSAQQFSDYHSELNMSSLELGDSALYFCASSPGTGGALGETQYFGPGTRLLVL.

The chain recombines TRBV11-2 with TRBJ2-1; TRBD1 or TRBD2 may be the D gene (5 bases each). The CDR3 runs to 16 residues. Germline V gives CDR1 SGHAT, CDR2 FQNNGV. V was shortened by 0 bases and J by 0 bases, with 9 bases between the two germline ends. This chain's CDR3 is CASSLDSRGSYNEQFF. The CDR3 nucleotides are TGTGCCAGCAGCTTAGATTCGAGGGGCTCCTACAATGAGCAGTTCTTC.

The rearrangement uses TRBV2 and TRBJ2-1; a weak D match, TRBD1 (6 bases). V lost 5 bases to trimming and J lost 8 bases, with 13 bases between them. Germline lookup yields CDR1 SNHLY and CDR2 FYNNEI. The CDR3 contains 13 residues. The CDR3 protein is CASSSTGLDEQFF. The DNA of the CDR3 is TGTGCCAGCAGTTCCACAGGGCTCGATGAGCAGTTCTTC.

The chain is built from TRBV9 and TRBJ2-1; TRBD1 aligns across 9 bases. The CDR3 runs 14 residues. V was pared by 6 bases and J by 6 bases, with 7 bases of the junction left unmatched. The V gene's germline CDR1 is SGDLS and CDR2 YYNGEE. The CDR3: CASNEGTGINEQFF. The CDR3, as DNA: TGTGCCAGCAACGAAGGGACAGGGATCAATGAGCAGTTCTTC.

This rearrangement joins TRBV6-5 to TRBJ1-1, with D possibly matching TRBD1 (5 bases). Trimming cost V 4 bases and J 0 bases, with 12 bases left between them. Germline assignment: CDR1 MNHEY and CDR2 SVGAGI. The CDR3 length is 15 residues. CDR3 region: CASSWGDGMNTEAFF. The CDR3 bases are TGTGCCAGCAGTTGGGGGGACGGGATGAACACTGAAGCTTTCTTT.

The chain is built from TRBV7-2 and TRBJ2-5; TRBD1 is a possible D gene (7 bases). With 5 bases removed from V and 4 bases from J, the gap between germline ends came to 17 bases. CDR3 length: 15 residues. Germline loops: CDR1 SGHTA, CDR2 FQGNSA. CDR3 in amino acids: CASSAGGGAGETQYF. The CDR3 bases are TGTGCCAGCAGCGCCGGAGGGGGCGCAGGAGAGACCCAGTACTTC.

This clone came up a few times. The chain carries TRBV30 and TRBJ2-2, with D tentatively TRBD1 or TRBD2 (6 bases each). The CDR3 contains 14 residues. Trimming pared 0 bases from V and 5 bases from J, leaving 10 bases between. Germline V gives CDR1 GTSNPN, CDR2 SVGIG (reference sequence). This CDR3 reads CAWSVGGRTGELFF. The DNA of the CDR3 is TGTGCCTGGAGTGTAGGGGGGCGGACCGGGGAGCTGTTTTTT.

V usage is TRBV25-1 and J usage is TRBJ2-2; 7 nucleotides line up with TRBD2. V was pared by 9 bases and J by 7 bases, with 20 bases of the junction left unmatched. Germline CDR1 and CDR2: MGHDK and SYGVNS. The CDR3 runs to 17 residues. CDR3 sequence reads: CARSSGEREGAVGELFF. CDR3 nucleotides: TGTGCCAGGTCCTCGGGGGAGCGGGAAGGGGCCGTCGGGGAGCTGTTTTTT.